These 4 T cell receptor beta chains came from one sample sequenced in a study of blood T cell repertoires in COVID-19. The assay was immunoSEQ multiplex PCR, and TCRdb's table has in-frame clones only and misses some. The sample yields roughly 230,000 clones, about 85% seen once. Sequenced sample: peripheral blood. All receptors come from a man aged 40-50 years with acute or convalescent COVID-19.

The chain employs TRBV18 and TRBJ1-2; D is ambiguous. V was trimmed by 0 bases and J by 6 bases, leaving 17 bases between them. There are 16 residues in the CDR3. The germline V gene has CDR1 KGHSH and CDR2 LQKENI. The chain's CDR3 is CASSPPTAGPGHGYTF. The CDR3 DNA sequence: TGTGCCAGCTCACCACCGACGGCAGGTCCAGGTCATGGCTACACCTTC.

V gene TRBV24-1 combines with J gene TRBJ1-5; D gene uncertain. V was pared by 8 bases and J by 2 bases, with 6 bases between. The CDR3 loop spans 12 amino acids. Germline loops: CDR1 KGHDR, CDR2 SFDVKD. The CDR3 coding sequence is TGTGCCACCACCTCGGGCAATCAGCCCCAGCATTTT. It encodes CATTSGNQPQHF.

This clone was found once. J is TRBJ1-1 and V is TRBV7-9, with 7 nucleotides matching TRBD1. The CDR3 has 16 residues. Germline lookup yields CDR1 SEHNR and CDR2 FQNEAQ (reference sequence). V lost 4 bases, J lost 5 bases, and 13 bases stayed unmatched. This chain's CDR3 is CASSSDKQGRYTEAFF. The CDR3 nucleotides are TGTGCCAGCAGCTCCGATAAACAGGGGAGATATACTGAAGCTTTCTTT.

This chain uses TRBV6-5 with TRBJ1-1; D not resolved. The germline V and J ends were trimmed by 6 bases and 4 bases, with 15 bases remaining between them. The CDR3 has 14 amino acids. From germline, CDR1 is MNHEY and CDR2 SVGAGI. The CDR3 protein is CASSPQPRGTEAFF. CDR3 sequence (DNA): TGTGCCAGCAGCCCCCAACCACGAGGCACTGAAGCTTTCTTT.